This T cell receptor beta chain was profiled in a study of graft-versus-host responses after intestinal transplantation. Across the whole study: Every one of the recipients received anti-thymocyte globulin induction and afterwards took tacrolimus and steroids for 3 to 4 years.

The CDR3 runs to 11 residues. Per the germline V gene, CDR1 is GTSNPN and CDR2 is SVGIG (reference sequence). V was trimmed by 1 base and J by 9 bases, leaving 7 bases between them. Note on this clone: The antigen is undetermined.

Profiled with immunoSEQ multiplex PCR; TCRdb holds only in-frame clones, not every one. Of approximately 94,000 clones in the sample, more than 75% were seen once. Sample: unstimulated CD4+ T cells sorted from spleen or lymph node cells, taken before transplant. The chain links TRBV30 to TRBJ1-5; D not resolved. This receptor was obtained from a human donor who was the organ donor for an intestinal transplant. The CDR3 coding sequence is TGTGCCTGGAGTGCGAGTGGGCCCCAGCATTTT. Its protein is CAWSASGPQHF.